This paragraph reports one T cell receptor (beta chain). This entry belongs to a study of blood T cell repertoires in COVID-19. About the study: Samples representing acute and convalescent COVID-19 were sourced from the United States, Italy and Spain. T cells, B-cell-depleted T cells, or PBMCs supplied cDNA or gDNA.

In the source study's methods: Reference gene primers were amplified, and this amplification served to estimate nucleated cell counts. The table came from immunoSEQ multiplex PCR; TCRdb's copy has only in-frame clones and leaves some out. V and J calls and clone size are copied from that table; D and trimming were computed from the DNA. The table records more than 200,000 clones, more than 85% of them present only once. Enrollment of patients from Seattle took place during active infection, with longitudinal follow-up. CDR3 size: 16 residues. V lost 4 bases, J lost 3 bases, and 16 bases lay in between. Germline assignment: CDR1 MNHEY and CDR2 SVGAGI.

The chain has TRBV6-5 and TRBJ1-5; maybe TRBD1 (6 bases). Sequencing input: peripheral blood. The TCR originated in a woman in her 50s with COVID-19, enrolled during active disease. The CDR3 DNA sequence: TGTGCCAGCAGTTTCGAGACAGGCCCTTCCAATCAGCCCCAGCATTTT. It is translated as CASSFETGPSNQPQHF.